These 26 T cell receptor beta chains were all obtained from the same sample, sequenced in a study of long-term antiretroviral therapy in people with HIV. Assay version v3.0 of immunoSEQ was used, and it was run at survey level. Repertoires were generated with immunoSEQ multiplex PCR, while TCRdb's copy carries only in-frame clones and drops some. Among 40,000 to 50,000 clones listed, approximately 94% were seen once. The sample here was unsorted PBMCs, taken around 9.2 years after starting antiretroviral therapy. These receptors were obtained from a young man with HIV.

The chain has TRBV2 and TRBJ1-2; TRBD1 matches 7 bases. Germline assignment: CDR1 SNHLY and CDR2 FYNNEI. The CDR3 has 15 residues. J was trimmed by 4 bases and V by 3 bases; bases with no gene match: 8. CDR3 region: CASSEGRGLFYGYTF. The CDR3 DNA follows: TGTGCCAGCAGTGAGGGCAGGGGGTTATTCTATGGCTACACCTTC. The variable domain in full, with the rest retrieved from reference TRBV2 and TRBJ1-2, is EPEVTQTPSHQVTQMGQEVILRCVPISNHLYFYWYRQILGQKVEFLVSFYNNEISEKSEIFDDQFSVERPDGSNFTLKIRSTKLEDSAMYFCASSEGRGLFYGYTFGSGTRLTVV.

J is TRBJ2-2 and V is TRBV2; D possibly corresponds to TRBD2 (5 bases). With 6 bases removed from V and 7 bases from J, the gap between germline ends came to 18 bases. CDR1 SNHLY and CDR2 FYNNEI come from the germline V gene. The CDR3 has 15 residues. The CDR3 sequence is CASSQPGVRVGELFF. DNA of the CDR3: TGTGCCAGCAGCCAGCCCGGGGTACGAGTCGGGGAGCTGTTTTTT.

The chain employs TRBV11-2 and TRBJ2-2, with D perhaps TRBD1 (5 bases). Trimming removed 1 base at V and 4 bases at J, with 7 bases between. Germline CDR1 SGHAT, CDR2 FQNNGV. The CDR3 length is 14 residues. This CDR3 reads CASSLGTSTGELFF. DNA of the CDR3: TGTGCCAGCAGCTTAGGGACATCCACCGGGGAGCTGTTTTTT. The variable domain in full, with the rest retrieved from reference TRBV11-2 and TRBJ2-2, is EAGVAQSPRYKIIEKRQSVAFWCNPISGHATLYWYQQILGQGPKLLIQFQNNGVVDDSQLPKDRFSAERLKGVDSTLKIQPAKLEDSAVYLCASSLGTSTGELFFGEGSRLTVL.

The chain has TRBV5-4 and TRBJ2-1; 9 nucleotides match TRBD1. V lost 5 bases and J lost 7; bases outside the gene matches: 7. This CDR3 contains 14 residues. Germline V gives CDR1 SGHNT, CDR2 YYREEE (reference sequence). The DNA for the CDR3 is TGTGCCAGCAGTATCCGGGACAGGGATAATGAGCAGTTCTTC. This gives the protein CASSIRDRDNEQFF.

The CDR3 DNA follows: TGTGCCAGCAGTGGGAAACGGGGCTCGGGCTATGGCTACACCTTC. Protein sequence: CASSGKRGSGYGYTF. This chain joins TRBV25-1 and TRBJ1-2, with D possibly being TRBD1 (5 bases). This CDR3 contains 15 residues. Looked up from germline, CDR1 is MGHDK and CDR2 is SYGVNS. Between the trimmed V and J ends, which lost 4 bases and 4 bases, there was a span of 16 bases.

This chain uses TRBV5-1 with TRBJ1-1, with 11 bases matching TRBD1. Germline lookup yields CDR1 SGHRS and CDR2 YFSETQ. This CDR3 spans 16 amino acids. V shed 0 bases and J 2 bases; nucleotides not matched to a gene: 3. CDR3 nucleotide sequence: TGCGCCAGCAGCTTGGATGGGACAGGGGGAAACACTGAAGCTTTCTTT. This sequence encodes CASSLDGTGGNTEAFF.

This chain links TRBV7-9 with TRBJ2-1; 9 positions match TRBD1. The V and J ends lost 5 bases and 15 bases, in that order; junction bases with no gene match: 14. The CDR3 extends over 14 amino acids. Per germline, CDR1 SEHNR and CDR2 FQNEAQ (reference sequence). The CDR3 DNA reads as TGTGCCAGCAGCCCTCGGACAGGGGCGGGTCGTCTGTTCTTC. Residues: CASSPRTGAGRLFF.

V and J are TRBV6-1 and TRBJ1-1; TRBD1 might be the D (6 bases). The CDR3 spans 14 residues. Germline V gene data show CDR1 as MNHNS and CDR2 as SASEGT. Trimming pared 4 bases from V and 1 base from J, leaving 10 bases between. The CDR3 nucleotides read TGTGCCAGCAGTGCCCCGGACAGGAACACTGAAGCTTTCTTT. Protein: CASSAPDRNTEAFF.

The chain uses TRBV19 and TRBJ1-5, with 9 bases lining up with TRBD1. Germline V gene lookup returns CDR1 LNHDA and CDR2 SQIVND (reference sequence). The CDR3 is made up of 15 amino acids. V gave up 5 bases and J gave up 1 base; unmatched junction bases: 3. The CDR3 DNA is TGTGCCAGTAGTGCACAGGGGGCAAGCAATCAGCCCCAGCATTTT. As protein: CASSAQGASNQPQHF.

The chain joins TRBV28 to TRBJ1-2, with 9 bases lining up with TRBD1. The CDR3 runs to 16 residues. Germline V lookup: CDR1 MDHEN, CDR2 SYDVKM. The J segment lost 8 bases and the V segment lost 3 bases, leaving 13 bases of the junction unmatched. The CDR3 coding sequence is TGTGCCAGCAGTTTTTCCCCCGGGACAGGGAAAGACGGCTACACCTTC. Amino acids: CASSFSPGTGKDGYTF.

The genes are TRBV10-2 and TRBJ2-7; 13 bases agree with TRBD2. The V gene's germline CDR1 is WSHSY and CDR2 SAAADI. The CDR3 is 16 residues long. Trimming took 6 bases from V and 2 from J; bases not matched to a gene: 7. The chain's CDR3 is CASSTSLAGGPYEQYV. The CDR3 DNA reads TGCGCCAGCAGCACATCACTAGCGGGGGGGCCCTACGAGCAGTACGTC.

J is TRBJ1-1 and V is TRBV9; 7 nucleotides line up with TRBD1. This CDR3 has 15 amino acids. CDR1 is SGDLS, CDR2 YYNGEE, per germline. Trimming took 3 bases from V and 3 from J; bases not matched to a gene: 8. The CDR3 sequence: CASSATGRPDTEAFF. In DNA, the CDR3 is TGTGCCAGCAGCGCGACAGGGAGGCCGGACACTGAAGCTTTCTTT.

The CDR3 DNA is TGTGCCAGCAGCTCACCGGACAGCTCCCATGCCCTCCACTTT. Amino acid sequence: CASSSPDSSHALHF. The chain combines TRBV7-9 with TRBJ1-6, with D tentatively TRBD1 (6 bases). V was trimmed by 4 bases and J by 14 bases, leaving 18 bases between them. The CDR3 length is 14 residues. Germline CDR1 SEHNR, CDR2 FQNEAQ (reference sequence).

V is TRBV5-6 and J is TRBJ1-1, with D perhaps TRBD1 (6 bases). CDR1 and CDR2 (germline): SGHDT, YYEEEE. V lost 3 bases and J lost 1, with 16 bases in between. This CDR3 comprises 16 residues. CDR3 bases: TGTGCCAGCAGCTGGGAGGGGGGGCCAGGGAACACTGAAGCTTTCTTT. Protein: CASSWEGGPGNTEAFF.

The chain links TRBV25-1 to TRBJ1-2, with a possible D match to TRBD1 (5 bases). This CDR3 region has 13 residues. Between the trimmed V and J ends, which lost 3 bases and 5 bases, there was a span of 10 bases. The germline CDR1 and CDR2 sequences are MGHDK and SYGVNS. The CDR3 bases are TGTGCCAGCAGTGACCCGGGGGGGTATGGCTACACCTTC. This encodes CASSDPGGYGYTF.

The chain couples TRBV6-5 to TRBJ1-2; a possible D gene is TRBD1 (6 bases). In germline, CDR1 is MNHEY, CDR2 SVGAGI. The CDR3 has 13 amino acids. Deletions cut 6 bases from V and 2 bases from J, with 10 bases between. CDR3 nucleotide sequence: TGTGCCAGCAGCCACGGACAGAACTATGGCTACACCTTC. As protein: CASSHGQNYGYTF.

This sequence joins TRBV2 and TRBJ1-5; D gene unclear. The ends were cut back, 4 bases at V and 0 bases at J, with 7 bases in the middle. Germline CDR1 is SNHLY and CDR2 is FYNNEI. The CDR3 consists of 14 residues. Written as DNA, the CDR3 is TGTGCCAGCAGTGCGCGGAATAGCAATCAGCCCCAGCATTTT. This sequence encodes CASSARNSNQPQHF.

This clone occurred once. The chain carries TRBV4-1 and TRBJ1-5; unclear D gene. Germline V lookup: CDR1 MGHRA, CDR2 YSYEKL. This CDR3 has 16 amino acids. The V end lost 1 base, the J end lost 0 bases, and 10 bases lay between the germline ends. CDR3 sequence (DNA): TGCGCCAGCAGCCAAGCCGGCGATCCTAGCAATCAGCCCCAGCATTTT. Its protein is CASSQAGDPSNQPQHF.

The CDR3 region is CASSLGQSSTDTQYF. In DNA form, the CDR3 reads TGTGCCAGCAGCTTGGGGCAATCTAGCACAGATACGCAGTATTTT. V is TRBV7-9 and J is TRBJ2-3; tentatively, D is TRBD1 (5 bases). CDR3 size: 15 residues. V dropped 3 bases and J dropped 0 bases, with 10 bases sitting between them. Germline V CDR1 and CDR2: SEHNR, FQNEAQ (reference sequence).

The rearrangement uses TRBV28 and TRBJ2-5, with 7 bases that match TRBD2. CDR1 and CDR2 (germline): MDHEN, SYDVKM. CDR3 length equals 15 residues. V dropped 7 bases and J dropped 5; count of bases not matched to a gene: 13. The CDR3 loop is CASTLGGTRGETQYF. CDR3 coding DNA: TGTGCCAGCACCCTCGGGGGGACGAGAGGTGAGACCCAGTACTTC.

The V call is TRBV6-6, the J call TRBJ1-6; 10 bases align to TRBD1. Germline CDR1 and CDR2: MNHNY and SVGAGI (reference sequence). The CDR3 covers 15 residues. The trim removed 5 bases at V and 10 bases at J, leaving 8 bases unmatched. This CDR3 is CASSNPGQGLSPLHF. The CDR3 DNA reads as TGTGCCAGCAGTAACCCGGGACAGGGGCTATCACCCCTCCACTTT.

This clone has just one count. The chain recombines TRBV7-9 with TRBJ2-6; D gene uncertain. Germline assignment: CDR1 SEHNR and CDR2 FQNEAQ (reference sequence). V gave up 5 bases and J gave up 4 bases, with 9 bases separating them. The CDR3 is 14 amino acids. CDR3 amino acids: CASSARPGANVLTF. The DNA for the CDR3 is TGTGCCAGCAGCGCCAGGCCGGGGGCCAACGTCCTGACTTTC.

The CDR3 is CASSYPGTQETQYF. The CDR3 DNA sequence: TGTGCCAGCAGCTATCCGGGGACCCAAGAGACCCAGTACTTC. This chain joins TRBV5-6 and TRBJ2-5, with D perhaps given as TRBD1 or TRBD2 (5 bases each). Trimming shortened V by 3 bases and J by 1 base, and 10 bases separated the two germline ends. The CDR3 runs 14 residues. The germline CDR1 and CDR2 sequences are SGHDT and YYEEEE.

This chain links TRBV2 with TRBJ2-6, with unresolved D. The germline V gene has CDR1 SNHLY and CDR2 FYNNEI. V lost 1 base, J lost 3 bases, and 4 bases lay in between. The CDR3 spans 14 residues. The CDR3 region has the DNA TGTGCCAGCAGTGAAGGAGGTGGGGCCAACGTCCTGACTTTC. Translated, it gives CASSEGGGANVLTF.

This rearrangement joins TRBV11-2 to TRBJ2-5, with TRBD2 matching 8 bases. CDR3 length equals 13 residues. V shed 5 bases and J 3 bases; nucleotides not matched to a gene: 2. Germline CDR1 SGHAT, CDR2 FQNNGV. The CDR3, as DNA: TGTGCCAGCAGCCCGGGACTAGAAGAGACCCAGTACTTC. This codes for CASSPGLEETQYF.

CDR3 in DNA: TGTGCCAGTAACCAGGGTCATCAGCCCCAGCATTTT. This gives the protein CASNQGHQPQHF. The rearrangement uses TRBV19 and TRBJ1-5; TRBD1 might be the D (5 bases). CDR3 size: 12 residues. CDR1 and CDR2 (germline): LNHDA, SQIVND (reference sequence). Between the trimmed V and J ends, which lost 7 bases and 5 bases, there was a span of 9 bases.